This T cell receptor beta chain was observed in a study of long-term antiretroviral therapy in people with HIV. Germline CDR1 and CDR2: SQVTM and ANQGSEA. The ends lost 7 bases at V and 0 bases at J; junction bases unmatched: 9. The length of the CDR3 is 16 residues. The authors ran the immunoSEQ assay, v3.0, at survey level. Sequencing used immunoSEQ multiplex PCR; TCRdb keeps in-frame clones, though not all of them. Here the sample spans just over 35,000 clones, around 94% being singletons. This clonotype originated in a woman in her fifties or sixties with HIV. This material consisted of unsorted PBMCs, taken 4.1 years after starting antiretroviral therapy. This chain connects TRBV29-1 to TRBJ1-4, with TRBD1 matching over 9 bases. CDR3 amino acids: CSATGTGFSTNEKLFF. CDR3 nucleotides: TGCAGCGCTACCGGGACAGGGTTCTCAACTAATGAAAAACTGTTTTTT.